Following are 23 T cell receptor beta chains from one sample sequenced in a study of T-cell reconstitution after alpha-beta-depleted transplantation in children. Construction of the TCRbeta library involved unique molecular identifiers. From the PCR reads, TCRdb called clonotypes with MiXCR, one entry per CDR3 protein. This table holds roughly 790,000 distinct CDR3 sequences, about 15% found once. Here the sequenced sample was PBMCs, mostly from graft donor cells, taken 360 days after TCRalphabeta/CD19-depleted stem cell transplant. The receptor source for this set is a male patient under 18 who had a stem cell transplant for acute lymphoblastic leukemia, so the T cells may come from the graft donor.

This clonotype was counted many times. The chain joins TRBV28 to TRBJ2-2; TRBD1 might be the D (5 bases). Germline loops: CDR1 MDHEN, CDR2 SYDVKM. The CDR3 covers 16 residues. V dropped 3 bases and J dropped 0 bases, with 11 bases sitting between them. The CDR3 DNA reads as TGTGCCAGCAGTTTTTACAGGCCTACGAACACCGGGGAGCTGTTTTTT. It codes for CASSFYRPTNTGELFF.

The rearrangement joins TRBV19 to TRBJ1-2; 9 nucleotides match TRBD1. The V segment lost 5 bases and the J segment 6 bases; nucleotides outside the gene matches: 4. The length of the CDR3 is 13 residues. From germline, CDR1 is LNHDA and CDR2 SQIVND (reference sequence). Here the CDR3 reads CASSVRDRDGYTF. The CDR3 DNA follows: TGTGCCAGTAGTGTCCGGGACAGGGATGGCTACACCTTC. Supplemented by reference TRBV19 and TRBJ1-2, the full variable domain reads DGGITQSPKYLFRKEGQNVTLSCEQNLNHDAMYWYRQDPGQGLRLIYYSQIVNDFQKGDIAEGYSVSREKKESFPLTVTSAQKNPTAFYLCASSVRDRDGYTFGSGTRLTVV.

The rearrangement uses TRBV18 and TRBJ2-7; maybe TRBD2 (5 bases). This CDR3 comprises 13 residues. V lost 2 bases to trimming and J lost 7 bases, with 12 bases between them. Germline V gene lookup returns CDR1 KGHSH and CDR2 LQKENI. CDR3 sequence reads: CASSPKVSGEQYF. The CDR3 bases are TGTGCCAGCTCACCAAAGGTATCGGGGGAGCAGTACTTC. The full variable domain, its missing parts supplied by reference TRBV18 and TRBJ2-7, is NAGVMQNPRHLVRRRGQEARLRCSPMKGHSHVYWYRQLPEEGLKFMVYLQKENIIDESGMPKERFSAEFPKEGPSILRIQQVVRGDSAAYFCASSPKVSGEQYFGPGTRLTVT.

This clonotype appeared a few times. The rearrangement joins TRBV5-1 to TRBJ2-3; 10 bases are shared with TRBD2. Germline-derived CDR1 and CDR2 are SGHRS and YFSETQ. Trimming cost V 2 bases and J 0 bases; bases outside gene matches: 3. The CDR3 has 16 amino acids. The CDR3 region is CASSFQLAGSTDTQYF. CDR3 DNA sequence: TGCGCCAGCAGCTTTCAACTAGCGGGGAGCACAGATACGCAGTATTTT.

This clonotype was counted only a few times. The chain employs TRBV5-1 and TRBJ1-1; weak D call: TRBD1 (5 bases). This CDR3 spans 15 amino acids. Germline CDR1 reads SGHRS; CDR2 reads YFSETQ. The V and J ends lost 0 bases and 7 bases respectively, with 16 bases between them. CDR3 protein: CASSLVDPRQFEAFF. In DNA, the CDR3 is TGCGCCAGCAGCTTGGTGGACCCCCGACAGTTTGAAGCTTTCTTT. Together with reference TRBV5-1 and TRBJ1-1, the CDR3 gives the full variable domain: KAGVTQTPRYLIKTRGQQVTLSCSPISGHRSVSWYQQTPGQGLQFLFEYFSETQRNKGNFPGRFSGRQFSNSRSEMNVSTLELGDSALYLCASSLVDPRQFEAFFGQGTRLTVV.

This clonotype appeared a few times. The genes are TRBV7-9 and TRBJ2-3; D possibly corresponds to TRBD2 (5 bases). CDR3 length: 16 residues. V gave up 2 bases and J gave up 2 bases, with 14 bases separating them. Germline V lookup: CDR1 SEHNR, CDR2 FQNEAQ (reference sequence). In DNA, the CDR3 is TGTGCCAGCAGCTTAAGCGTCCTAGCCCTCACAGATACGCAGTATTTT. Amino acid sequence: CASSLSVLALTDTQYF.

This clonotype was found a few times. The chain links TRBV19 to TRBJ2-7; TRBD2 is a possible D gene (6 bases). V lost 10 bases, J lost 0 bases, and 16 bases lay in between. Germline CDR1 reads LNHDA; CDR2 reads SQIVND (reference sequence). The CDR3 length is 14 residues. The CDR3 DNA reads TGTGCCACCTCATGGGGGGAGATCTCCTACGAGCAGTACTTC. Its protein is CATSWGEISYEQYF. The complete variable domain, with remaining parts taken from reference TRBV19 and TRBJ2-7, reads DGGITQSPKYLFRKEGQNVTLSCEQNLNHDAMYWYRQDPGQGLRLIYYSQIVNDFQKGDIAEGYSVSREKKESFPLTVTSAQKNPTAFYLCATSWGEISYEQYFGPGTRLTVT.

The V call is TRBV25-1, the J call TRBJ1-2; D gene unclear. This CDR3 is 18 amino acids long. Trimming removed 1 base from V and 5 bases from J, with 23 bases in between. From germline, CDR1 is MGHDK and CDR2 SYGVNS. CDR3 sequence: CASSELGAGVAAEYGYTF. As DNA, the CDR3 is TGTGCCAGCAGTGAATTGGGAGCGGGCGTGGCAGCGGAATATGGCTACACCTTC.

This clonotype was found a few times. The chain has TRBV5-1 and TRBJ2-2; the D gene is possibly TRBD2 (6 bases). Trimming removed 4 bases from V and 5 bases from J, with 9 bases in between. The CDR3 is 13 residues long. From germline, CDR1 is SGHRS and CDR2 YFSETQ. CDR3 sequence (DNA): TGCGCCAGCAGCAGGGACTCTACCGGGGAGCTGTTTTTT. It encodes CASSRDSTGELFF.

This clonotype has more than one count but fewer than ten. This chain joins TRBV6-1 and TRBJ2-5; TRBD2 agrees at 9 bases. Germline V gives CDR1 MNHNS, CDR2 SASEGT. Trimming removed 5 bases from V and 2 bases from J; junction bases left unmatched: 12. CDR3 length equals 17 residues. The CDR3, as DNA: TGTGCCAGCAGTAGATTAGCGGGAGAGATAGGACAAGAGACCCAGTACTTC. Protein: CASSRLAGEIGQETQYF.

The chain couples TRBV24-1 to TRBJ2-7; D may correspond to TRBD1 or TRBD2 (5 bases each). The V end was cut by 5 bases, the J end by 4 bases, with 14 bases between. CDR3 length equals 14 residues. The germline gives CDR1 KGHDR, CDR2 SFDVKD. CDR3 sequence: CATSGVGDEYEQYF. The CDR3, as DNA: TGTGCCACCAGTGGTGTTGGGGACGAATACGAGCAGTACTTC.

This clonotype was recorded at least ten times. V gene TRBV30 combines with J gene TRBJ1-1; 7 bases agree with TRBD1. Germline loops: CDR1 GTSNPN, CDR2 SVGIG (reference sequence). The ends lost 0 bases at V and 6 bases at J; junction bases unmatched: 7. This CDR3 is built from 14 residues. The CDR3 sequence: CAWSVGVGGSEAFF. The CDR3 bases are TGTGCCTGGAGTGTAGGAGTAGGGGGCTCTGAAGCTTTCTTT.

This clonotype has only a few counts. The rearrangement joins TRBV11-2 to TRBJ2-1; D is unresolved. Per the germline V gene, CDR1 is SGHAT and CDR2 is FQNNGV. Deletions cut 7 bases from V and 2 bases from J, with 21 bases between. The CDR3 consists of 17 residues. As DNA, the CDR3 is TGTGCCAGCATCATGGCCCGGCTAACGAATACCTACAATGAGCAGTTCTTC. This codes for CASIMARLTNTYNEQFF.

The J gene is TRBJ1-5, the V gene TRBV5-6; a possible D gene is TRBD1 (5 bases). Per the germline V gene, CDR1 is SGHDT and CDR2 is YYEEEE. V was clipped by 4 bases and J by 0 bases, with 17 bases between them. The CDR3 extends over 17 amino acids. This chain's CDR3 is CASSLGPTVYSNQPQHF. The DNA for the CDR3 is TGTGCCAGCAGCCTGGGACCTACCGTTTATAGCAATCAGCCCCAGCATTTT.

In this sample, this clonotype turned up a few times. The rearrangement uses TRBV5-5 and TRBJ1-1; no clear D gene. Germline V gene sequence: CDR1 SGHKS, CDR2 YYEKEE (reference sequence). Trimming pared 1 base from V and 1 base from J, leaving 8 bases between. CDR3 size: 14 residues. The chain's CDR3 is CASSLRPTNTEAFF. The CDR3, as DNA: TGTGCCAGCAGCTTGAGGCCGACGAACACTGAAGCTTTCTTT.

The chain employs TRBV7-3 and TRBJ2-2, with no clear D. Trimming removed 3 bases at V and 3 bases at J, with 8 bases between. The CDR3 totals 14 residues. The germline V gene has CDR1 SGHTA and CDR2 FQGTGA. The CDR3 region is CASSFRPYTGELFF. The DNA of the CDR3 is TGTGCCAGCAGCTTCAGGCCTTACACCGGGGAGCTGTTTTTT.

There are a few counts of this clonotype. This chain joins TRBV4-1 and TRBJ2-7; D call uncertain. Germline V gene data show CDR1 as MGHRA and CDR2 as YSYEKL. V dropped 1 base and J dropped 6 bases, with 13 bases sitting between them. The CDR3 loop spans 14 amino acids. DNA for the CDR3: TGCGCCAGCAGCCAAGTGGCGATAAAAAGCGAGCAGTACTTC. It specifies CASSQVAIKSEQYF.

CDR3 amino acids: CASSLALAGDYNEQFF. The CDR3 nucleotides read TGCGCCAGCAGCTTGGCCCTAGCGGGAGACTACAATGAGCAGTTCTTC. The rearrangement links TRBV5-1 to TRBJ2-1; 10 nucleotides match TRBD2. Germline V CDR1 and CDR2: SGHRS, YFSETQ. The V segment lost 0 bases and the J segment 3 bases; nucleotides outside the gene matches: 3. The CDR3 extends over 16 amino acids.

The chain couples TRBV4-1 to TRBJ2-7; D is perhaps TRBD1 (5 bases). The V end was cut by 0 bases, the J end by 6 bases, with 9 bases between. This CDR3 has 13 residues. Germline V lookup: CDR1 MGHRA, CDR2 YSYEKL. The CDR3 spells CASSQEGQGEQYF. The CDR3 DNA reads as TGCGCCAGCAGCCAAGAAGGGCAGGGCGAGCAGTACTTC.

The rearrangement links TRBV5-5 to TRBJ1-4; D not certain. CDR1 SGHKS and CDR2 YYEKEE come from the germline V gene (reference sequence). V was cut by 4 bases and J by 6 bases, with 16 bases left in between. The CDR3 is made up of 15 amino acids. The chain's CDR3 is CASSHKTRNDEKLFF. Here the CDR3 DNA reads TGTGCCAGCAGCCATAAAACCCGTAATGATGAAAAACTGTTTTTT.

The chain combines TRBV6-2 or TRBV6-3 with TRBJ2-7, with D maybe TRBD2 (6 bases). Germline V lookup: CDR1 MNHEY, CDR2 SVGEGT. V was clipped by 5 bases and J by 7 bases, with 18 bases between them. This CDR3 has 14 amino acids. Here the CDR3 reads CASSLRGRSGEQYF. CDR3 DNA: TGTGCCAGCAGTCTGCGGGGCAGATCTGGGGAGCAGTACTTC.

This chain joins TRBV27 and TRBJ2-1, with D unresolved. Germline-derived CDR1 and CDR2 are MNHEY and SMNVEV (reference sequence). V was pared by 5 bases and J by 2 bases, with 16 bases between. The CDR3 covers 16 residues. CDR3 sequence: CASSLYRTTTYNEQFF. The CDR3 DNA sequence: TGTGCCAGCAGTCTATACAGAACCACAACCTACAATGAGCAGTTCTTC.

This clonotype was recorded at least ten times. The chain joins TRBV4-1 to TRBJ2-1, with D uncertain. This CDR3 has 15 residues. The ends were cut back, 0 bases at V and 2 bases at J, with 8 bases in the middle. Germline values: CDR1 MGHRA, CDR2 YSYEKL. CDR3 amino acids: CASSQDAETYNEQFF. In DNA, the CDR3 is TGCGCCAGCAGCCAAGATGCAGAAACCTACAATGAGCAGTTCTTC.